These 19 T cell receptor beta chains were all obtained from the same sample, sequenced in a study of T-cell reconstitution after alpha-beta-depleted transplantation in children. A library of TCRbeta sequences, prepared with unique molecular identifiers, was generated. MiXCR was run by TCRdb on the PCR reads, yielding one entry per CDR3 protein. The repertoire has about 540,000 distinct CDR3 sequences, about 17% of them found once; the top ten carry 3.3%. Sequencing used PBMCs from the stem cell graft donor, obtained from the stem cell graft. These receptors came from a human donor who donated a stem cell graft to a child with acute lymphoblastic leukemia.

This clonotype has more than one count but fewer than ten. The chain combines TRBV12-3 or TRBV12-4 with TRBJ2-5, with TRBD2 matching 11 bases. V lost 5 bases to trimming and J lost 4 bases; unmatched junction nucleotides: 3. CDR3 length equals 14 residues. The CDR3 DNA follows: TGTGCCAGCAGTACTAGCGGGAGACCAGAGACCCAGTACTTC. Protein: CASSTSGRPETQYF.

V gene TRBV13 combines with J gene TRBJ2-7, with 10 bases aligning to TRBD2. The CDR3 consists of 17 residues. Germline lookup yields CDR1 PRHDT and CDR2 FYEKMQ (reference sequence). V shed 5 bases, J shed 3 bases, and the junction held 13 bases outside the gene matches. Here the CDR3 DNA reads TGTGCCAGCAGCGTACTCTACGGGGCTAGCGGGAGCTACGAGCAGTACTTC. Translating it yields CASSVLYGASGSYEQYF.

The sample holds a few counts of this clonotype. The chain is built from TRBV10-3 and TRBJ1-5; D remains unclear. The CDR3 contains 15 residues. Germline lookup yields CDR1 ENHRY and CDR2 SYGVKD. Trimming removed 0 bases from V and 4 bases from J, with 10 bases in between. CDR3 region: CAISESGVWNQPQHF. The CDR3 DNA reads as TGTGCCATCAGTGAGTCCGGGGTTTGGAATCAGCCCCAGCATTTT.

In regard to this clonotype: Because it lacks the conserved phenylalanine or tryptophan at the end, this CDR3 is likely a read error. This chain joins TRBV20-1 and TRBJ2-1; 8 bases match TRBD2. The germline gives CDR1 DFQATT, CDR2 SNEGSKA (reference sequence). The CDR3 contains 13 residues. The CDR3 DNA is TGCAGGGCTTGGACTAGCCGTTGCAATGAGCAGTTCCTC. Its translation: CRAWTSRCNEQFL.

The V gene is TRBV5-6, the J gene TRBJ2-7; D assignment may be TRBD1 or TRBD2 (6 bases each). V lost 4 bases, J lost 1 base, and 12 bases lay in between. Germline CDR1 is SGHDT and CDR2 is YYEEEE. This CDR3 spans 14 amino acids. In DNA, the CDR3 is TGTGCCAGCAGCAAGGGGGGATTTTCCTACGAGCAGTACTTC. Its protein is CASSKGGFSYEQYF.

This clonotype was detected a few times. This sequence joins TRBV21-1 and TRBJ2-7. TRBV21-1 is a pseudogene locus. The CDR3 spans 14 residues. Here the CDR3 DNA reads TGTGCCAGCAGCATGTGGACGGACTCCTACGAGCAGTACTTC. It is translated as CASSMWTDSYEQYF.

This clonotype was seen a few times. J is TRBJ2-3 and V is TRBV5-5, with 8 bases identical to TRBD2. The CDR3 is 15 residues long. With 4 bases clipped from V and 3 bases from J, the junction kept 7 bases outside the gene matches. Germline-derived CDR1 and CDR2 are SGHKS and YYEKEE (reference sequence). The CDR3 sequence is CASSPGLETTDTQYF. CDR3 DNA sequence: TGTGCCAGCAGCCCGGGACTAGAAACGACAGATACGCAGTATTTT.

The chain is built from TRBV9 and TRBJ2-2; D gene uncertain. The ends were cut back, 4 bases at V and 0 bases at J, with 16 bases in the middle. The CDR3 runs to 17 residues. Looked up from germline, CDR1 is SGDLS and CDR2 is YYNGEE. The CDR3 DNA is TGTGCCAGCAGCCCACGGAAGGGTCGGACGAACACCGGGGAGCTGTTTTTT. Translated: CASSPRKGRTNTGELFF.

At least ten counts were recorded for this clonotype. The chain recombines TRBV5-1 with TRBJ1-6; possibly TRBD1 for D (6 bases). CDR3 length: 14 amino acids. The V and J ends lost 1 base and 7 bases respectively, with 9 bases between them. CDR1 is SGHRS, CDR2 YFSETQ, per germline. As DNA, the CDR3 is TGCGCCAGCAGCTTGTCAGGGGACAATTCACCCCTCCACTTT. Its translation is CASSLSGDNSPLHF.

This clonotype was counted ten times or more. The V call is TRBV27, the J call TRBJ2-3; 9 bases map to TRBD1. V was clipped by 5 bases and J by 6 bases; unmatched bases: 9. CDR1 is MNHEY and CDR2 is SMNVEV in the germline V gene (reference sequence). The length of the CDR3 is 15 residues. CDR3 protein: CASSLGTGSADTQYF. The CDR3 DNA reads as TGTGCCAGCAGTCTAGGGACAGGGAGTGCTGATACGCAGTATTTT.

The CDR3 DNA reads as TGTGCCAGCAGTTTAGTAGCCTACAATGAGCAGTTCTTC. Translated: CASSLVAYNEQFF. The V and J genes are TRBV27 and TRBJ2-1, with D uncertain. V gave up 2 bases and J gave up 2 bases, with 4 bases separating them. Germline lookup yields CDR1 MNHEY and CDR2 SMNVEV (reference sequence). The CDR3 length is 13 residues.

This clonotype turned up a few times. The J gene is TRBJ1-4, the V gene TRBV25-1; TRBD1 agrees at 9 bases. Germline CDR1 reads MGHDK; CDR2 reads SYGVNS. Trimming removed 6 bases from V and 5 bases from J; junction bases left unmatched: 7. The CDR3 totals 15 residues. The CDR3 reads CASSRAGTGNEKLFF. CDR3 bases: TGTGCCAGCAGCCGGGCCGGGACAGGGAATGAAAAACTGTTTTTT.

In DNA form, the CDR3 reads TGTGCCAGCAGCCCTCCGGGATTCCGCGAGCAGTTCTTC. This encodes CASSPPGFREQFF. The chain is built from TRBV27 and TRBJ2-1; maybe TRBD2 (5 bases). V was cut by 6 bases and J by 10 bases, with 16 bases left in between. Germline CDR1 reads MNHEY; CDR2 reads SMNVEV (reference sequence). The CDR3 length is 13 residues.

The chain couples TRBV4-1 to TRBJ2-3; D may match TRBD1 or TRBD2 (5 bases each). The CDR3 is 18 residues long. The germline gives CDR1 MGHRA, CDR2 YSYEKL. The V and J ends lost 5 bases and 0 bases respectively, with 21 bases between them. For the CDR3, the DNA is TGCGCCAGCAGCAGTAGAACCCATGTGAGGGGAAGCACAGATACGCAGTATTTT. As protein: CASSSRTHVRGSTDTQYF.

The rearrangement uses TRBV20-1 and TRBJ2-3, with D hard to call. From germline, CDR1 is DFQATT and CDR2 SNEGSKA (reference sequence). The V end lost 3 bases, the J end lost 6 bases, and 7 bases lay between the germline ends. The CDR3 loop spans 11 amino acids. The CDR3: CSARSVDTQYF. The CDR3, as DNA: TGCAGTGCTAGGAGCGTGGATACGCAGTATTTT.

CDR3 coding DNA: TGTGCCAGTAACATTCCCGGGACAGGGTTTTCGGCGCAGTATTTT. Its translation is CASNIPGTGFSAQYF. The chain has TRBV19 and TRBJ2-3, with 9 bases aligning to TRBD1. The CDR3 length is 15 residues. The ends lost 7 bases at V and 10 bases at J; junction bases unmatched: 15. Germline V gives CDR1 LNHDA, CDR2 SQIVND (reference sequence). Variable domain in full (rest from reference TRBV19 and TRBJ2-3): DGGITQSPKYLFRKEGQNVTLSCEQNLNHDAMYWYRQDPGQGLRLIYYSQIVNDFQKGDIAEGYSVSREKKESFPLTVTSAQKNPTAFYLCASNIPGTGFSAQYFGPGTRLTVL.

CDR3 DNA sequence: TGTGCCAGCAACAGACAGGGCCCTGGAAACACCATATATTTT. Protein sequence: CASNRQGPGNTIYF. The V and J genes are TRBV27 and TRBJ1-3, with 7 nucleotides matching TRBD1. The CDR3 has 14 amino acids. The V gene's germline CDR1 is MNHEY and CDR2 SMNVEV (reference sequence). V shed 7 bases, J shed 2 bases, and the junction held 5 bases outside the gene matches.

The J gene is TRBJ2-1, the V gene TRBV20-1; 10 bases match TRBD2. The CDR3 consists of 16 residues. Trimming removed 5 bases from V and 4 bases from J; junction bases left unmatched: 11. In germline, CDR1 is DFQATT, CDR2 SNEGSKA (reference sequence). For the CDR3, the DNA is TGCAGTGCTCCCCGGAGGGGACTAGCGCTTTACAATGAGCAGTTCTTC. Translation gives CSAPRRGLALYNEQFF.

The rearrangement links TRBV4-1 to TRBJ2-2; possible D gene TRBD2, 6 bases. CDR1 and CDR2 from the germline V gene are MGHRA and YSYEKL. The CDR3 is 16 amino acids. V was shortened by 3 bases and J by 4 bases, with 15 bases between the two germline ends. As DNA, the CDR3 is TGCGCCAGCAGCCACTCGCCGGGAGCGAGCACCGGGGAGCTGTTTTTT. Protein: CASSHSPGASTGELFF.